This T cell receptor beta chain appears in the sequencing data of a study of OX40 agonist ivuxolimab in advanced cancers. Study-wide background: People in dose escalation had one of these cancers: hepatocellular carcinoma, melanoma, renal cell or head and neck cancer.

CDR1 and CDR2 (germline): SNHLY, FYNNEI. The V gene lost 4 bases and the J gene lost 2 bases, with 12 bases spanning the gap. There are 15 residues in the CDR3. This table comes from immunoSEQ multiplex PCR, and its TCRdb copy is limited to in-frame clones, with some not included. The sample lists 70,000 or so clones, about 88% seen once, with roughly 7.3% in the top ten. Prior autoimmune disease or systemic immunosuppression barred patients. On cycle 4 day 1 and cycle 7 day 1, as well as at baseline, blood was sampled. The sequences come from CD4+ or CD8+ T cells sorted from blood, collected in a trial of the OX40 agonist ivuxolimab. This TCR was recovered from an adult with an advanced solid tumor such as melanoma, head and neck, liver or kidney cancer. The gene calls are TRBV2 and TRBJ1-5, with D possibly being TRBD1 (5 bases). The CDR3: CASSVRGVGNQPQHF. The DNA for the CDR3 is TGTGCCAGCAGTGTTCGGGGGGTAGGCAATCAGCCCCAGCATTTT. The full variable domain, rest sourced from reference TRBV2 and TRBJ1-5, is EPEVTQTPSHQVTQMGQEVILRCVPISNHLYFYWYRQILGQKVEFLVSFYNNEISEKSEIFDDQFSVERPDGSNFTLKIRSTKLEDSAMYFCASSVRGVGNQPQHFGDGTRLSIL.